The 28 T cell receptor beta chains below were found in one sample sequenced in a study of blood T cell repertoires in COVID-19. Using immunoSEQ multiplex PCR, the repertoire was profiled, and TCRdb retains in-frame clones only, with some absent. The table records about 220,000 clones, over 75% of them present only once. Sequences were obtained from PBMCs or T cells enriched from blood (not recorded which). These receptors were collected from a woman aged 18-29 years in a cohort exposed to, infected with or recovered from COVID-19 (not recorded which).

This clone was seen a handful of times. CDR3 bases: TGTGCCAGCAGTGGGACGGGGAATCAGCCCCAGCATTTT. It is translated as CASSGTGNQPQHF. The gene calls are TRBV2 and TRBJ1-5, with no clear D. The CDR3 spans 13 residues. The V gene lost 4 bases and the J gene lost 4 bases, with 8 bases spanning the gap. Per germline, CDR1 SNHLY and CDR2 FYNNEI.

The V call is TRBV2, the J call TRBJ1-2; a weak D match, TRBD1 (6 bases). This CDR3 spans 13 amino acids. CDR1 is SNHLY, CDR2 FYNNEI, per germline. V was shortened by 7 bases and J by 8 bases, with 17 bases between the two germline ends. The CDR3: CASTWGGREGYTF. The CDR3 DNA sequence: TGTGCCAGCACGTGGGGGGGGCGTGAGGGCTACACCTTC.

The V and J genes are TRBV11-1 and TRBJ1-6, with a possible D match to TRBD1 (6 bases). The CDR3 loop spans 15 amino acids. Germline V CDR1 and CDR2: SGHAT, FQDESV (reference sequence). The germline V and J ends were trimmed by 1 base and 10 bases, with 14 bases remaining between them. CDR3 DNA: TGTGCCAGCAGCTTAGGGACAGCGGGGCGATCACCCCTCCACTTT. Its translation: CASSLGTAGRSPLHF.

The CDR3 DNA is TGTGCCAGCAGCGTAGGGCAGGAAGAATACAATGAGCAGTTCTTC. It encodes CASSVGQEEYNEQFF. The chain combines TRBV9 with TRBJ2-1; D unresolved. The CDR3 contains 15 residues. CDR1 and CDR2 from the germline V gene are SGDLS and YYNGEE. Trimming pared 0 bases from V and 4 bases from J, leaving 11 bases between.

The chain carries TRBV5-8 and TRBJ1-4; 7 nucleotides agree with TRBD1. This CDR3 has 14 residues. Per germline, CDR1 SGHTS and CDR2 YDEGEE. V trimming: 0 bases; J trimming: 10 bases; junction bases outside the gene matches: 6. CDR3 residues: CASSLEGGSGKLFF. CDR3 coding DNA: TGTGCCAGCAGCTTGGAAGGGGGCAGCGGAAAACTGTTTTTT.

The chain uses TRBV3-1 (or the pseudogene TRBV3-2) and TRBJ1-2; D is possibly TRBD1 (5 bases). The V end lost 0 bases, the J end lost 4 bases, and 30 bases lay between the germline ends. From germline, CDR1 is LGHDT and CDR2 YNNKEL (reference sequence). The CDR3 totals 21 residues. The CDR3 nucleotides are TGTGCCAGCAGCCAAGAAAGGGGAAGGAGGTCCTGGGCGAGGGAGGGCTATGGCTACACCTTC. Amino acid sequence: CASSQERGRRSWAREGYGYTF.

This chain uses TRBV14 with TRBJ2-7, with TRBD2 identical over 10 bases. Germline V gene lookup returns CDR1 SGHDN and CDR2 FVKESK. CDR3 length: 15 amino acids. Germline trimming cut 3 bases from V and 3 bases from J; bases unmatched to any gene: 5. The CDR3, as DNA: TGTGCCAGCAGCCAGGCGCTAGCGGGAGTCTACGAGCAGTACTTC. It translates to CASSQALAGVYEQYF.

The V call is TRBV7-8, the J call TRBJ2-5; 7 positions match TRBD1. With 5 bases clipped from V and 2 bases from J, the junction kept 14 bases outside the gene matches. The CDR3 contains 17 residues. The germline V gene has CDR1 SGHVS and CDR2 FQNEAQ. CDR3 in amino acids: CASSRRRQGLSQETQYF. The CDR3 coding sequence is TGTGCCAGCAGCCGGAGGAGACAGGGTCTTTCTCAAGAGACCCAGTACTTC.

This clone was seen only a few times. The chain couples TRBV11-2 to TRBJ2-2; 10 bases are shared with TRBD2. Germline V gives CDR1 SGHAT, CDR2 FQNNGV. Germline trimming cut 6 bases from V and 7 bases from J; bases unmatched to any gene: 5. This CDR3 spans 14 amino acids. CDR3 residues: CASRVAGGGGELFF. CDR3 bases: TGTGCCAGCAGGGTAGCGGGAGGAGGCGGGGAGCTGTTTTTT. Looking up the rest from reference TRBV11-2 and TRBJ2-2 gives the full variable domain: EAGVAQSPRYKIIEKRQSVAFWCNPISGHATLYWYQQILGQGPKLLIQFQNNGVVDDSQLPKDRFSAERLKGVDSTLKIQPAKLEDSAVYLCASRVAGGGGELFFGEGSRLTVL.

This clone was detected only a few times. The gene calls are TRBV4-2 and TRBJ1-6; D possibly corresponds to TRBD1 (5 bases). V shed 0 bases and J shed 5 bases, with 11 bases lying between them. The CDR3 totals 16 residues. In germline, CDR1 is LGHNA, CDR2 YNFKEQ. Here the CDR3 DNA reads TGTGCCAGCAGCCAAGATGGTGGGGGGGATAATTCACCCCTCCACTTT. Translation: CASSQDGGGDNSPLHF.

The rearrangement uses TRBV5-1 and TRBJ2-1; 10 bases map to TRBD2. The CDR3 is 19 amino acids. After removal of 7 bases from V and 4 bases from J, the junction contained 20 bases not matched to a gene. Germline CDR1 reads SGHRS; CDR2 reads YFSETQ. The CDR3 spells CASSPRWASGGPTYNEQFF. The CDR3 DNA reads TGCGCCAGCTCCCCGAGGTGGGCTAGCGGGGGACCTACGTACAATGAGCAGTTCTTC.

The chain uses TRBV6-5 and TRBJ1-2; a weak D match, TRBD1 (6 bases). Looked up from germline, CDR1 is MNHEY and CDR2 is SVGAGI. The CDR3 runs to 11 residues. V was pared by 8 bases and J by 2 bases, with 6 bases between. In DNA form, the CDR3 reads TGTGCCAGCGGACAGAACTATGGCTACACCTTC. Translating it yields CASGQNYGYTF.

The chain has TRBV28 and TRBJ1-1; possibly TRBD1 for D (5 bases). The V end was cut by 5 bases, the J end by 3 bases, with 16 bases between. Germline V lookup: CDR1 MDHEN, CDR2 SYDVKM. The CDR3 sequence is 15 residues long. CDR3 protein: CASSRSGVKDTEAFF. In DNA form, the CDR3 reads TGTGCCAGCAGTCGTTCGGGGGTGAAGGACACTGAAGCTTTCTTT. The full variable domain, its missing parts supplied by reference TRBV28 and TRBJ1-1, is DVKVTQSSRYLVKRTGEKVFLECVQDMDHENMFWYRQDPGLGLRLIYFSYDVKMKEKGDIPEGYSVSREKKERFSLILESASTNQTSMYLCASSRSGVKDTEAFFGQGTRLTVV.

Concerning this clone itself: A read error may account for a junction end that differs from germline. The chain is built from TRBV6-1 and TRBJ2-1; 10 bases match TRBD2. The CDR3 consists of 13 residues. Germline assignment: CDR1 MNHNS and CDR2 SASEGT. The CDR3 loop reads CASSEVSGRGLLF. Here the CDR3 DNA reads TGTGCCAGCAGTGAAGTCAGCGGGAGGGGACTTCTCTTC.

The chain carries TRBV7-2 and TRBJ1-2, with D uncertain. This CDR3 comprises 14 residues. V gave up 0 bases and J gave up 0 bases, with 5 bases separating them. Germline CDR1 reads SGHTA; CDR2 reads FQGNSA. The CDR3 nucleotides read TGTGCCAGCAGCTTAGCTCGAGCTAACTATGGCTACACCTTC. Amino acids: CASSLARANYGYTF.

This chain's CDR3 is CASSQSEGAGEQYF. DNA of the CDR3: TGTGCCAGCAGCCAATCGGAGGGGGCGGGGGAGCAGTACTTC. The genes are TRBV3-1 (or the pseudogene TRBV3-2) and TRBJ2-7; D might be TRBD1 (7 bases). The CDR3 has 14 residues. CDR1 is LGHDT, CDR2 YNNKEL, per germline (reference sequence). Trimming took 2 bases from V and 7 from J, leaving 15 bases between them.

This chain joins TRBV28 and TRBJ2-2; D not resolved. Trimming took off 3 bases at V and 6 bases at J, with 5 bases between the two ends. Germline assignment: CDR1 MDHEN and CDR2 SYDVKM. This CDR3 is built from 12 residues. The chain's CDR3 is CASSLTPGELFF. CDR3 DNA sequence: TGTGCCAGCAGTTTGACACCCGGGGAGCTGTTTTTT.

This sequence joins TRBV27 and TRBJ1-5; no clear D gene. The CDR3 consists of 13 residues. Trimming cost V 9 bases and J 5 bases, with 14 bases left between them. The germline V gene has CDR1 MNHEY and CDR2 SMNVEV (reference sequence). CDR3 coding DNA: TGTGCCAGTAGCGTCGGGGTCTATCAGCCCCAGCATTTT. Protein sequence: CASSVGVYQPQHF.

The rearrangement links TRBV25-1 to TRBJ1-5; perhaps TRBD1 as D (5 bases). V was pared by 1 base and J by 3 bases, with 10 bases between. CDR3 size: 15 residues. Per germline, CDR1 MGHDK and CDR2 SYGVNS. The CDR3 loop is CASSESGEVNQPQHF. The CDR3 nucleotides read TGTGCCAGCAGTGAATCGGGGGAGGTCAATCAGCCCCAGCATTTT.

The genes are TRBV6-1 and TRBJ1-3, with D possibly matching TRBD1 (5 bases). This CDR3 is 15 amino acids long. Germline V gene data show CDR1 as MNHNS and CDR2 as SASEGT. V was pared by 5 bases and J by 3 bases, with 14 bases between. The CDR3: CASSSRKGVGNTIYF. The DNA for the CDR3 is TGTGCCAGCAGTTCTCGGAAAGGGGTTGGAAACACCATATATTTT.

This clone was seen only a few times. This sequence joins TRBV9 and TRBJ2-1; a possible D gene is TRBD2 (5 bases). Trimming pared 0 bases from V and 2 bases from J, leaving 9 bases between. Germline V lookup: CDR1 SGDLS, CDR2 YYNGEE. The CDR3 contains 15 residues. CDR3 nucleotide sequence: TGTGCCAGCAGCGTAGTTCCTAGCCCCTACAATGAGCAGTTCTTC. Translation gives CASSVVPSPYNEQFF.

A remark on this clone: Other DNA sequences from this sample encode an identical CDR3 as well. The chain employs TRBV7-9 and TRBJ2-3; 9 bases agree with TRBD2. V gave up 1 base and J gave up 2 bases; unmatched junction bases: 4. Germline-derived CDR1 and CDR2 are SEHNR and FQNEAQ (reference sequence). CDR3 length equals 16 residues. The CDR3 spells CASSLGLAGLTDTQYF. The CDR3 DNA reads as TGTGCCAGCAGCTTAGGTCTAGCGGGGCTCACAGATACGCAGTATTTT.

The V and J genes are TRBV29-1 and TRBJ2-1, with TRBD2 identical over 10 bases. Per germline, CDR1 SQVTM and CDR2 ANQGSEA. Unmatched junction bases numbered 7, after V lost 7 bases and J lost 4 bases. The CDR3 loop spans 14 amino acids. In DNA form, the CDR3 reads TGCAGCGCTCTAGCGGGAGTGGGTTACAATGAGCAGTTCTTC. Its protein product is CSALAGVGYNEQFF.

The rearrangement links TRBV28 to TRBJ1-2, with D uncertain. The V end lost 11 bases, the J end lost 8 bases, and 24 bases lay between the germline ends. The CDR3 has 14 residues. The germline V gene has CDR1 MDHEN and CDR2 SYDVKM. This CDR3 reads CAVTTEVNRWGYTF. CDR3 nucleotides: TGTGCCGTAACTACGGAAGTCAACCGCTGGGGCTACACCTTC.

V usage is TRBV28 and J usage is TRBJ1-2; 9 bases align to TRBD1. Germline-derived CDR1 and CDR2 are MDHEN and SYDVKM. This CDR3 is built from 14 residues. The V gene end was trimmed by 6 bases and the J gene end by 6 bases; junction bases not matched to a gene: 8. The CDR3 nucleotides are TGTGCCAGCAGAATACAGGGGGCCGTGGATGGCTACACCTTC. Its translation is CASRIQGAVDGYTF.

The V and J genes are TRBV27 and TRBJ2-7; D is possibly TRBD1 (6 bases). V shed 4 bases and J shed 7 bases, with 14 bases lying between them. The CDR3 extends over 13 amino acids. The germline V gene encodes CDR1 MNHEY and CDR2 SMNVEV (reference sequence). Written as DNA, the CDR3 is TGTGCCAGCAGTTCGCAGACAGGAAGAGAGCAGTACTTC. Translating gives CASSSQTGREQYF.

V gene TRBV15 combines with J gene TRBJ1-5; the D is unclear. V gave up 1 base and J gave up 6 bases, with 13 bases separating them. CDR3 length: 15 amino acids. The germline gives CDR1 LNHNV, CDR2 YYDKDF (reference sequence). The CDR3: CATSRVKGRGQPQHF. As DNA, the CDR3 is TGTGCCACCAGCAGAGTAAAAGGGAGAGGTCAGCCCCAGCATTTT.

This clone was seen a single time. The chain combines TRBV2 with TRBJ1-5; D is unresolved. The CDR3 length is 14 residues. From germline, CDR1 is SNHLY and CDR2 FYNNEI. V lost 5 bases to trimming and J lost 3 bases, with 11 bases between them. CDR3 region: CASSTQANNQPQHF. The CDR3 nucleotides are TGTGCCAGCAGTACTCAGGCAAACAATCAGCCCCAGCATTTT.